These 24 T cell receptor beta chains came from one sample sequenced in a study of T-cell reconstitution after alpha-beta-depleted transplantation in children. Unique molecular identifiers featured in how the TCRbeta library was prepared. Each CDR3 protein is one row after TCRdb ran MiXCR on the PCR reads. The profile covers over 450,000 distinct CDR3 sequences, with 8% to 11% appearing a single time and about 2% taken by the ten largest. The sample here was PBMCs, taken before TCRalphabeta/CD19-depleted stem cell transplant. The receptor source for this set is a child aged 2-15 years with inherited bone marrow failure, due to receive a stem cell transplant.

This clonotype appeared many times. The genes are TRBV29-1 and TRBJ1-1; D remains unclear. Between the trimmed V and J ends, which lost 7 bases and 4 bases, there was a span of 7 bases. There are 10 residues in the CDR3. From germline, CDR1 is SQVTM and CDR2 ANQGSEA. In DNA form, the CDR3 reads TGCAGCGCCCGATTCACTGAAGCTTTCTTT. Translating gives CSARFTEAFF.

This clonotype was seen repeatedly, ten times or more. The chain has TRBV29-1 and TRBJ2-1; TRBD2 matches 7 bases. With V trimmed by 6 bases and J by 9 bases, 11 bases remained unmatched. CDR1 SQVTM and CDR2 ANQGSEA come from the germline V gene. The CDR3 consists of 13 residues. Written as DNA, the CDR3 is TGCAGCGTCCGCGGGAGAATGCGTCCTGAGCAGTTCTTC. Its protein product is CSVRGRMRPEQFF.

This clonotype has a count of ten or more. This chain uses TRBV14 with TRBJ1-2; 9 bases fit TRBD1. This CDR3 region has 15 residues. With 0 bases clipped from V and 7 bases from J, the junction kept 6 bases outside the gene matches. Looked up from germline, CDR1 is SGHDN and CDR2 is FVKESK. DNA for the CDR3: TGTGCCAGCAGCCAAGAGACAGGGGGAATCCTTGGCTACACCTTC. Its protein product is CASSQETGGILGYTF.

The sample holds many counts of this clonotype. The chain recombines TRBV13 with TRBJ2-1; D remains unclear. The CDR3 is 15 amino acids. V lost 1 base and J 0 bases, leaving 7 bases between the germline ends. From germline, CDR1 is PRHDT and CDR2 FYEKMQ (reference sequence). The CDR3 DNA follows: TGTGCCAGCAGCTTAGTCGGAAACTCCTACAATGAGCAGTTCTTC. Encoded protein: CASSLVGNSYNEQFF.

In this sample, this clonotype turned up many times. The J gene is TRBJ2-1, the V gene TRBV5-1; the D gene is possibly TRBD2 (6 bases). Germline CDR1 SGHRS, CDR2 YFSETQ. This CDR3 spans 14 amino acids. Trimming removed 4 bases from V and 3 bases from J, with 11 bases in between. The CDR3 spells CASSTGTLYNEQFF. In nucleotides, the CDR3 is TGCGCCAGCAGCACCGGGACTCTCTACAATGAGCAGTTCTTC.

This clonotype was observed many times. CDR3 in amino acids: CSASFRDTSYEQYF. CDR3 DNA: TGCAGTGCAAGTTTCCGGGACACTTCCTACGAGCAGTACTTC. The chain employs TRBV20-1 and TRBJ2-7; a weak D match, TRBD1 (6 bases). Trimming stripped 6 bases from V and 1 base from J, with 16 bases between. Germline lookup yields CDR1 DFQATT and CDR2 SNEGSKA (reference sequence). CDR3 length: 14 residues.

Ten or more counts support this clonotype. The CDR3 nucleotides read TGCGCCAGCAGCTTGGAGAGTGGTGCGGAGCAGCCCCAGCATTTT. Residues: CASSLESGAEQPQHF. The chain combines TRBV5-1 with TRBJ1-5; D is uncertain. The germline V gene has CDR1 SGHRS and CDR2 YFSETQ. This CDR3 comprises 15 residues. The V end lost 0 bases, the J end lost 7 bases, and 14 bases lay between the germline ends.

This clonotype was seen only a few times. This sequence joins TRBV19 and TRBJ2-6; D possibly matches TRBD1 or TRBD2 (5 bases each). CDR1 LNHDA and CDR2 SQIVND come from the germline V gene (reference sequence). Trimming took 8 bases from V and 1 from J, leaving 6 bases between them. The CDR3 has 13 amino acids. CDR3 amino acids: CASGTSGANVLTF. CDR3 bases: TGTGCCAGTGGGACGTCTGGGGCCAACGTCCTGACTTTC.

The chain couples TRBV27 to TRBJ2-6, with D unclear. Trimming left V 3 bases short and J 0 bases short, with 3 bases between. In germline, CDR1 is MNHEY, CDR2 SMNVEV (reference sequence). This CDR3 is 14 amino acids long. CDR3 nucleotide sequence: TGTGCCAGCAGTTTCCACTCTGGGGCCAACGTCCTGACTTTC. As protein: CASSFHSGANVLTF. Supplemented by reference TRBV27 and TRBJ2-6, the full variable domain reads EAQVTQNPRYLITVTGKKLTVTCSQNMNHEYMSWYRQDPGLGLRQIYYSMNVEVTDKGDVPEGYKVSRKEKRNFPLILESPSPNQTSLYFCASSFHSGANVLTFGAGSRLTVL.

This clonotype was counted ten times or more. The CDR3 spells CASNFGHEQYF. In DNA form, the CDR3 reads TGTGCCAGCAACTTTGGCCATGAGCAGTACTTC. The rearrangement joins TRBV11-2 to TRBJ2-7; unclear D gene. V lost 7 bases and J lost 7, with 11 bases in between. Germline CDR1 reads SGHAT; CDR2 reads FQNNGV. The CDR3 totals 11 residues.

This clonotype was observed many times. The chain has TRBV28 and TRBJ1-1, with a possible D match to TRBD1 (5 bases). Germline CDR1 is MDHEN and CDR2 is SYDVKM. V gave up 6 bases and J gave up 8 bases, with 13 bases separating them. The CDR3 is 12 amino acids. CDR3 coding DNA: TGTGCCAGCAGACCACAGGCGCCGGAAGCTTTCTTT. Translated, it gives CASRPQAPEAFF.

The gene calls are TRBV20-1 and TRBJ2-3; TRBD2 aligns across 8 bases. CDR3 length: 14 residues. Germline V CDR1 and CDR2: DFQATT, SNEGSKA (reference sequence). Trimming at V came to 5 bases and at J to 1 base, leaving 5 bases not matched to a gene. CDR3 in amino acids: CSAPFGRGTDTQYF. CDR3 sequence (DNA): TGCAGTGCTCCCTTCGGGAGGGGCACAGATACGCAGTATTTT.

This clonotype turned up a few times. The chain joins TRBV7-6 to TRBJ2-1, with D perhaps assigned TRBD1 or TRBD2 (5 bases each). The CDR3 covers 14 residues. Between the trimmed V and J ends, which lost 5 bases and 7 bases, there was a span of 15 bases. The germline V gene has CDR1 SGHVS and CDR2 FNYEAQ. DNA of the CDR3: TGTGCCAGCAGCACATTGGGACCCGCGAATGAGCAGTTCTTC. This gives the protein CASSTLGPANEQFF.

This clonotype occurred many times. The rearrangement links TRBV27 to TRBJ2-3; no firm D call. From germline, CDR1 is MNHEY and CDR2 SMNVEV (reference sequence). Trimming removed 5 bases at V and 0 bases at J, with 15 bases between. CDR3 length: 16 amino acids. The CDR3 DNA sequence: TGTGCCAGCAGTCGTGGTTATCGCACTAGCACAGATACGCAGTATTTT. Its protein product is CASSRGYRTSTDTQYF.

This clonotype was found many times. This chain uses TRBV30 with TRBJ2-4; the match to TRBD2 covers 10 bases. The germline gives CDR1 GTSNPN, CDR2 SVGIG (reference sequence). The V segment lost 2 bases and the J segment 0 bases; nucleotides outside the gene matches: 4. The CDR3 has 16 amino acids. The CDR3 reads CAWSPRLAGAKNIQYF. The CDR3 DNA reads TGTGCCTGGAGTCCACGACTAGCGGGAGCCAAAAACATTCAGTACTTC. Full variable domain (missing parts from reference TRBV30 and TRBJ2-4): SQTIHQWPATLVQPVGSPLSLECTVEGTSNPNLYWYRQAAGRGLQLLFYSVGIGQISSEVPQNLSASRPQDRQFILSSKKLLLSDSGFYLCAWSPRLAGAKNIQYFGAGTRLSVL.

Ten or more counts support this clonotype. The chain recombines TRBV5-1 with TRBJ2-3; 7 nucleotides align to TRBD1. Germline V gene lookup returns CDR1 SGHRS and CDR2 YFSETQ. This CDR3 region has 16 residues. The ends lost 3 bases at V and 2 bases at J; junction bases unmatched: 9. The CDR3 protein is CASSSGTERYTDTQYF. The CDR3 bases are TGCGCCAGCAGCTCCGGGACAGAACGATACACAGATACGCAGTATTTT. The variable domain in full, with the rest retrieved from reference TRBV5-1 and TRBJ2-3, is KAGVTQTPRYLIKTRGQQVTLSCSPISGHRSVSWYQQTPGQGLQFLFEYFSETQRNKGNFPGRFSGRQFSNSRSEMNVSTLELGDSALYLCASSSGTERYTDTQYFGPGTRLTVL.

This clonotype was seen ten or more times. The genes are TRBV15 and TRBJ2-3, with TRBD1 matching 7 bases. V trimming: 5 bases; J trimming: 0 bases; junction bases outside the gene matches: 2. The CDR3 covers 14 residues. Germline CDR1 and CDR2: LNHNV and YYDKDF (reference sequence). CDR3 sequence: CATSVDRSTDTQYF. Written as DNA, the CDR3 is TGTGCCACCAGCGTGGACAGGAGCACAGATACGCAGTATTTT.

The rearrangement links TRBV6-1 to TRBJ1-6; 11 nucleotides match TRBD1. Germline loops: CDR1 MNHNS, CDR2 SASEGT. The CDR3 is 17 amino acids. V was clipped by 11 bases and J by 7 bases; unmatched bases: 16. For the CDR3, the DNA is TGTGCCTGCGGCGTCGTTGGACAGGGGGCAGGAAATTCACCCCTCCACTTT. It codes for CACGVVGQGAGNSPLHF.

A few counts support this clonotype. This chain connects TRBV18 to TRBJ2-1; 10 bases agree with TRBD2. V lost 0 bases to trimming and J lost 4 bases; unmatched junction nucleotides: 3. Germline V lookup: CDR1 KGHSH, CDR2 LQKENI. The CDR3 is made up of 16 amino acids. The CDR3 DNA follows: TGTGCCAGCTCACCACCTAGGACTAGCGGATACAATGAGCAGTTCTTC. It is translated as CASSPPRTSGYNEQFF. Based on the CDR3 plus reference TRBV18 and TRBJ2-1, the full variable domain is NAGVMQNPRHLVRRRGQEARLRCSPMKGHSHVYWYRQLPEEGLKFMVYLQKENIIDESGMPKERFSAEFPKEGPSILRIQQVVRGDSAAYFCASSPPRTSGYNEQFFGPGTRLTVL.

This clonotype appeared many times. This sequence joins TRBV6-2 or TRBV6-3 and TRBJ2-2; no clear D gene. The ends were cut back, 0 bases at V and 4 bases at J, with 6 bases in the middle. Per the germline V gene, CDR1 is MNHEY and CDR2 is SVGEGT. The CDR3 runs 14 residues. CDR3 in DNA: TGTGCCAGCAGTTACTCGATCGTCACCGGGGAGCTGTTTTTT. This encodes CASSYSIVTGELFF.

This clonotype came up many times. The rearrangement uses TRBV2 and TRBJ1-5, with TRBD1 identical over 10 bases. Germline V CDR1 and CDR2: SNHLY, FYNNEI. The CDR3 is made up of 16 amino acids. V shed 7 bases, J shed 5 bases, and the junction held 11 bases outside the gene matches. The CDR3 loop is CASTGPGQGGHQPQHF. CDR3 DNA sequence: TGTGCCAGCACTGGGCCAGGACAGGGGGGGCATCAGCCCCAGCATTTT. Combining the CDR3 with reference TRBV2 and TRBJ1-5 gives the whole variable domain EPEVTQTPSHQVTQMGQEVILRCVPISNHLYFYWYRQILGQKVEFLVSFYNNEISEKSEIFDDQFSVERPDGSNFTLKIRSTKLEDSAMYFCASTGPGQGGHQPQHFGDGTRLSIL.

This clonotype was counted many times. CDR3 protein: CASSQDSGGYGYTF. DNA for the CDR3: TGCGCCAGCAGCCAAGATTCTGGCGGCTATGGCTACACCTTC. The chain employs TRBV4-3 and TRBJ1-2; D gene unclear. Trimming took off 0 bases at V and 4 bases at J, with 9 bases between the two ends. The CDR3 is 14 amino acids. Germline V gene sequence: CDR1 LGHNA, CDR2 YSLEER.

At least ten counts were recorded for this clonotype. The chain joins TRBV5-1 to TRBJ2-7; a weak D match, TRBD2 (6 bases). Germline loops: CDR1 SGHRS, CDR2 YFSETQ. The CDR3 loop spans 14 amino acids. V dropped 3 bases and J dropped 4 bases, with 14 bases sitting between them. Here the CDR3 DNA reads TGCGCCAGCAGCTCGGGACTGTCACCTTACGAGCAGTACTTC. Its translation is CASSSGLSPYEQYF.

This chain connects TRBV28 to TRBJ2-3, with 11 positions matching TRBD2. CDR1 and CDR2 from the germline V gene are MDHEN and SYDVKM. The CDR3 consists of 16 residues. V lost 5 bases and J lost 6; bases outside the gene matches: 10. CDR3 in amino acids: CASSGGLAVQVDTQYF. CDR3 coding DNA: TGTGCCAGCAGTGGGGGACTAGCGGTTCAGGTGGATACGCAGTATTTT.